The 9 T cell receptor beta chains given below trace back to one sample, sequenced in a study of blood T cell repertoires in COVID-19. The repertoire was sequenced with immunoSEQ multiplex PCR; TCRdb's copy has only in-frame clones and lacks some. The sample has around 70,000 clones; about 90% are singletons. Sequencing was carried out using peripheral blood. These receptors were taken from a human donor in a cohort sampled during active COVID-19.

The chain links TRBV27 to TRBJ2-4; TRBD2 aligns across 8 bases. Unmatched junction bases numbered 2, after V lost 0 bases and J lost 1 base. The CDR3 length is 16 residues. Germline assignment: CDR1 MNHEY and CDR2 SMNVEV (reference sequence). CDR3 nucleotide sequence: TGTGCCAGCAGTTTATCACTAGCGGTGGCCAAAAACATTCAGTACTTC. Its protein is CASSLSLAVAKNIQYF.

This clone was counted a single time. V and J are TRBV4-1 and TRBJ1-1, with D perhaps TRBD1 (6 bases). Germline V gene sequence: CDR1 MGHRA, CDR2 YSYEKL. The CDR3 is 17 amino acids. V was shortened by 0 bases and J by 6 bases, with 20 bases between the two germline ends. The CDR3 bases are TGCGCCAGCAGCCAAGATTGGGGGGAAGGGGGGGTCGCTGAAGCTTTCTTT. Protein: CASSQDWGEGGVAEAFF.

The chain has TRBV18 and TRBJ1-2, with D possibly matching TRBD1 (6 bases). V was cut by 3 bases and J by 6 bases, with 11 bases left in between. The germline gives CDR1 KGHSH, CDR2 LQKENI. This CDR3 has 13 residues. The CDR3 protein is CASSPQGSNGYTF. The CDR3 region has the DNA TGTGCCAGCTCACCGCAGGGGAGTAATGGCTACACCTTC.

The J gene is TRBJ2-1, the V gene TRBV19, with a possible D match to TRBD2 (8 bases). The V gene lost 5 bases and the J gene lost 9 bases, with 26 bases spanning the gap. The germline V gene has CDR1 LNHDA and CDR2 SQIVND (reference sequence). CDR3 length: 17 residues. CDR3: CASSGRQGREGLGEQFF. Written as DNA, the CDR3 is TGTGCCAGTAGTGGCAGACAGGGACGGGAGGGCCTCGGTGAGCAGTTCTTC.

This rearrangement joins TRBV9 to TRBJ2-3; TRBD1 might be the D (5 bases). This CDR3 spans 16 amino acids. Germline V gene lookup returns CDR1 SGDLS and CDR2 YYNGEE. Deletions cut 1 base from V and 0 bases from J, with 12 bases between. CDR3 region: CASSVQTEFSTDTQYF. In DNA, the CDR3 is TGTGCCAGCAGCGTACAGACAGAGTTTAGCACAGATACGCAGTATTTT.

The chain employs TRBV19 and TRBJ1-2, with TRBD1 identical over 8 bases. The CDR3 sequence is 15 residues long. J was trimmed by 4 bases and V by 8 bases; bases with no gene match: 12. Per germline, CDR1 LNHDA and CDR2 SQIVND (reference sequence). The CDR3 sequence: CASSGQAGVGYGYTF. CDR3 DNA: TGTGCCAGTTCGGGACAGGCAGGAGTCGGCTATGGCTACACCTTC. The entire variable domain, with the rest obtained from reference TRBV19 and TRBJ1-2, is as follows: DGGITQSPKYLFRKEGQNVTLSCEQNLNHDAMYWYRQDPGQGLRLIYYSQIVNDFQKGDIAEGYSVSREKKESFPLTVTSAQKNPTAFYLCASSGQAGVGYGYTFGSGTRLTVV.

The chain has TRBV27 and TRBJ2-1; D remains unclear. The V gene's germline CDR1 is MNHEY and CDR2 SMNVEV (reference sequence). The CDR3 is made up of 14 amino acids. The V gene lost 3 bases and the J gene lost 6 bases, with 12 bases spanning the gap. The CDR3 DNA sequence: TGTGCCAGCAGTTTGGGTGCTGGGCTCAATGAGCAGTTCTTC. Translating it yields CASSLGAGLNEQFF.

This chain connects TRBV4-3 to TRBJ1-4, with 7 bases that match TRBD1. This CDR3 spans 17 amino acids. V was clipped by 0 bases and J by 6 bases; unmatched bases: 10. Germline V gene sequence: CDR1 LGHNA, CDR2 YSLEER. DNA of the CDR3: TGCGCCAGCAGCCAAGAAGGTGAAGGGGGCGGAGATGAAAAACTGTTTTTT. Protein: CASSQEGEGGGDEKLFF.

The rearrangement uses TRBV24-1 and TRBJ2-1, with unresolved D. The CDR3 runs to 13 residues. CDR1 and CDR2 (germline): KGHDR, SFDVKD. Deletions cut 2 bases from V and 4 bases from J, with 5 bases between. CDR3 coding DNA: TGTGCCACCAGTGATTCCTTGTACAATGAGCAGTTCTTC. It encodes CATSDSLYNEQFF.